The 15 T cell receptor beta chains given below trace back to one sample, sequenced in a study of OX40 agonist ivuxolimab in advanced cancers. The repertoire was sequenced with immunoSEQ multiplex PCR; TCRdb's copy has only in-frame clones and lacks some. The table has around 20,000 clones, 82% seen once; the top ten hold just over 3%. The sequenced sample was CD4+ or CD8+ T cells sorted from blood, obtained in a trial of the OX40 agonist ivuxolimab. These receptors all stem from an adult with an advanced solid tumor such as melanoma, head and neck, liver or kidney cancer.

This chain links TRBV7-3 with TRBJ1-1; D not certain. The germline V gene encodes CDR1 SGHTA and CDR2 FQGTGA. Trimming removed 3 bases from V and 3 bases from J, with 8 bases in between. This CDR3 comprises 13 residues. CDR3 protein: CASSFTRDTEAFF. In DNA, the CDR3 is TGTGCCAGCAGCTTCACAAGAGACACTGAAGCTTTCTTT.

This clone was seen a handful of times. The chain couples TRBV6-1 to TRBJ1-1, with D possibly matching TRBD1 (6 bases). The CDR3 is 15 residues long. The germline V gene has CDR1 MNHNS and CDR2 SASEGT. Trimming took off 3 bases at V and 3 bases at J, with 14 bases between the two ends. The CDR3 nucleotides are TGTGCCAGCAGTGACTCCGGGGGCAGGTACACTGAAGCTTTCTTT. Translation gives CASSDSGGRYTEAFF.

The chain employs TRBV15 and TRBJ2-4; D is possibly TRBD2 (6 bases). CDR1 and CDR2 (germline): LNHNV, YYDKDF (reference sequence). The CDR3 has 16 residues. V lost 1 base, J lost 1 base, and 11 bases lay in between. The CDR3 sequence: CATSRGDGGAKNIQYF. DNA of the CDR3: TGTGCCACCAGCAGAGGAGATGGGGGGGCCAAAAACATTCAGTACTTC.

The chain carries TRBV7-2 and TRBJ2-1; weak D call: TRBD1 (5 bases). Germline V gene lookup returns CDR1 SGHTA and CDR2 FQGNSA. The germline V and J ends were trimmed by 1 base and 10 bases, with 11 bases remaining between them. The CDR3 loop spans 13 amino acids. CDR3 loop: CASSLVQGGEQFF. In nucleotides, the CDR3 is TGTGCCAGCAGCTTAGTGCAGGGTGGCGAGCAGTTCTTC.

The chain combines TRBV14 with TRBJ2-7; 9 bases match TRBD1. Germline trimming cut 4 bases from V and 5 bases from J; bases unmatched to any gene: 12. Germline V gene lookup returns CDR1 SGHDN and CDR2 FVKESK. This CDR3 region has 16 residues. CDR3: CASSRWLGTGSDEQYF. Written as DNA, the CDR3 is TGTGCCAGCAGCCGTTGGCTCGGGACAGGGAGCGACGAGCAGTACTTC. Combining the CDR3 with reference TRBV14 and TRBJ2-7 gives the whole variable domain EAGVTQFPSHSVIEKGQTVTLRCDPISGHDNLYWYRRVMGKEIKFLLHFVKESKQDESGMPNNRFLAERTGGTYSTLKVQPAELEDSGVYFCASSRWLGTGSDEQYFGPGTRLTVT.

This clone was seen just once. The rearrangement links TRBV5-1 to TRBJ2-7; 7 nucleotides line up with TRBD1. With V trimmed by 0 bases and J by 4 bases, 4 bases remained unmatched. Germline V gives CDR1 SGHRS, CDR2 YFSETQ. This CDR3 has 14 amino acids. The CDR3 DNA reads TGCGCCAGCAGCTTGGGGCAGGGGGAGTACGAGCAGTACTTC. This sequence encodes CASSLGQGEYEQYF.

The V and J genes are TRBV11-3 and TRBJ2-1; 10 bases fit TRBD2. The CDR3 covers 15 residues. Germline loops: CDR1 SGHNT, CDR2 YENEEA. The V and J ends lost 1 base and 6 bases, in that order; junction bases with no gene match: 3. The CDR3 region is CASSLGLAGVNEQFF. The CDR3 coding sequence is TGTGCCAGCAGCTTAGGCCTAGCGGGAGTCAATGAGCAGTTCTTC.

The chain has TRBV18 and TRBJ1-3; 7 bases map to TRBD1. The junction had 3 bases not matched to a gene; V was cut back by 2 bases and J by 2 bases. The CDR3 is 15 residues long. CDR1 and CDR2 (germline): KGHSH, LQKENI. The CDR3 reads CASSPDRVTGNTIYF. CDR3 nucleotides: TGTGCCAGCTCACCAGACAGGGTTACTGGAAACACCATATATTTT. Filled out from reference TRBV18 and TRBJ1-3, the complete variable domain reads NAGVMQNPRHLVRRRGQEARLRCSPMKGHSHVYWYRQLPEEGLKFMVYLQKENIIDESGMPKERFSAEFPKEGPSILRIQQVVRGDSAAYFCASSPDRVTGNTIYFGEGSWLTVV.

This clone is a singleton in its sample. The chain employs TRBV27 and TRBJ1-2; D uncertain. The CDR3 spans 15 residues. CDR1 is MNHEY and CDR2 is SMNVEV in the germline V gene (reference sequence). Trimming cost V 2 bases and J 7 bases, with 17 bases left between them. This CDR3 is CASSLIGPTTSGYTF. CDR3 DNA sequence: TGTGCCAGCAGTTTAATCGGACCGACGACAAGTGGCTACACCTTC.

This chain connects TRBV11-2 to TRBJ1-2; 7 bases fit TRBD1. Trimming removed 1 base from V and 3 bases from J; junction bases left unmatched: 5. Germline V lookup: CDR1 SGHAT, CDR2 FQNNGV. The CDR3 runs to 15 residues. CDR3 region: CASSLAKTGDYGYTF. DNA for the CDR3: TGTGCCAGCAGCTTAGCAAAAACAGGGGACTATGGCTACACCTTC.

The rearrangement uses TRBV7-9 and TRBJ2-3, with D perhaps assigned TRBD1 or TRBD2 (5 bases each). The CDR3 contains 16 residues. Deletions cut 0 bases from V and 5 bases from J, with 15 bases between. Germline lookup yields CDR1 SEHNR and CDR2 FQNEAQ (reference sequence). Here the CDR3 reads CASSLAGQGAEDTQYF. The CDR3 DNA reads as TGTGCCAGCAGCTTAGCTGGCCAGGGAGCAGAAGATACGCAGTATTTT.

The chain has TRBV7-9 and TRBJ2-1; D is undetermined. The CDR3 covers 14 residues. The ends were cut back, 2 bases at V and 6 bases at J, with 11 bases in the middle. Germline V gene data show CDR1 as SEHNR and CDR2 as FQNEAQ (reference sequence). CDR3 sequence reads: CASSLLLRTNEQFF. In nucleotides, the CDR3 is TGTGCCAGCAGCTTACTCCTCCGAACCAATGAGCAGTTCTTC.

CDR3: CASSGGLSYGYTF. Written as DNA, the CDR3 is TGTGCCAGCAGTGGTGGATTATCCTATGGCTACACCTTC. The chain employs TRBV25-1 and TRBJ1-2, with D unresolved. Germline assignment: CDR1 MGHDK and CDR2 SYGVNS. Deletions cut 4 bases from V and 4 bases from J, with 10 bases between. The CDR3 runs to 13 residues.

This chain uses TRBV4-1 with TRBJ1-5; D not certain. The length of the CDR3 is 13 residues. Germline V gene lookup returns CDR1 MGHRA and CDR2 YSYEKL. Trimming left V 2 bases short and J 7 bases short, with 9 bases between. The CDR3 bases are TGCGCCAGCAGCCAACTGGGCGGCCAGCCCCAGCATTTT. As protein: CASSQLGGQPQHF.

The CDR3: CASSQDEGTAEAFF. The DNA for the CDR3 is TGTGCCAGCAGCCAAGACGAGGGGACGGCTGAAGCTTTCTTT. The genes are TRBV4-2 and TRBJ1-1; D might be TRBD1 (5 bases). V lost 0 bases and J lost 6, with 11 bases in between. The length of the CDR3 is 14 residues. Germline CDR1 and CDR2: LGHNA and YNFKEQ.